The source of this TCR beta chain is a study of T-cell reconstitution after alpha-beta-depleted transplantation in children. This clonotype was picked up many times. Its antigen is currently unknown. Points from the study as a whole: As was reported, about two months after transplant, alpha-beta T cells came from several hundred expanded graft clones.

V shed 8 bases and J shed 4 bases, with 14 bases lying between them. CDR3 length equals 14 residues. Using unique molecular identifiers, the investigators prepared the TCRbeta library. Using its own MiXCR run on the PCR reads, TCRdb lists one record per CDR3 protein. The top ten clones hold around 41% of a sample with 300,000 to 400,000 distinct CDR3 sequences, 15% to 20% of them seen once. The chain joins TRBV12-3 or TRBV12-4 to TRBJ2-2; D possibly corresponds to TRBD2 (6 bases). Sequencing used PBMCs, mostly from graft donor cells, obtained 360 days after TCRalphabeta/CD19-depleted stem cell transplant. The receptor comes from a male patient aged 2 to 10 who had a stem cell transplant for acute lymphoblastic leukemia, so the T cells may come from the graft donor. The CDR3 nucleotides are TGTGCCAGCTATGACCAGGGAGGCACCGGGGAGCTGTTTTTT. It is translated as CASYDQGGTGELFF.